This entry is about one T cell receptor beta chain. This clone was seen only once. Its antigen target is currently unknown. The record has no base qualities; no much larger clone is one base away. Donors were healthy HIV-negative adults with no recently reported acute infections or vaccinations. Every donor was a Caucasian adult residing in Nashville, Tennessee, USA. Magnetic negative selection was used to enrich CD4+ T cells, after which naive cells were positively selected on CD45RA and the negative fraction became the memory subset. After blood collection by leukapheresis, PBMCs were isolated using Ficoll-Histopaque density gradient centrifugation and then cryopreserved in the vapor phase of liquid nitrogen. Analytical flow cytometry was used to check the purity and quantity of each magnetically sorted T cell population. Genomic DNA was isolated from every sorted fraction and measured by UV absorbance on a Nanodrop 2000c.

Using the deep immunoSEQ assay, TCR CDR3 regions were amplified from genomic DNA by multiplex PCR. Extracted genomic DNA from each cell subset was spread evenly across all wells of several immunoSEQ 96-well plates, with each plate serving as a replicate. For sorted subsets, around 200 ng genomic DNA, equal to 30,000 or so T cell genomes, was loaded into each replicate PCR. The purified libraries were quantified using a Qubit 3.0 fluorometer, sized with a Bioanalyzer 2100, and then quantified again using the KAPA Library Quantification kit. Every immunoSEQ 96-well plate was sequenced on a dedicated single-read 150-cycle Illumina NextSeq 550 flow cell. On the authors' methods: Because the immunoSEQ output included only junctional sequences and no quality scores, the filtering could not be the same as the filtering used for full-length reads. To assign V/J genes and CDR3, sequences were annotated against IMGT germline references using PyIR, a Python wrapper for IgBLAST v1.9. Reads were filtered out if the reads had weak V/J assignments (E-value above 1e-6), no CDR3, stop codons, out-of-frame junctions, or ambiguous translated residues. V3J clonotypes were defined by identical inferred V gene, J gene, and CDR3 amino acid sequence. To compute the percentage overlap between repertoires, the number of shared unique clonotypes was divided by the size of the smaller repertoire. Three approaches were used to assess repertoire richness: RTK rarefaction, the Chao1 estimator, and Recon v2.1 estimates of unobserved clonotypes. For all TCRbeta clonotypes obtained by the gDNA method from a few donors, generation probabilities were computed with OLGA. Drawn from immuneACCESS, this table holds only the in-frame rearrangements with V and J called that TCRdb kept. Clones are partly lost; checked studies trace under half to an unresolved V gene and leave the rest unexplained. V and J calls plus clone size are reproduced from that table; the DNA served to infer D and trimming. In all, the sample holds roughly 2.2 million clones, and just over 90% of those were seen once. Together, the top ten hold 0.39% of the sample.

Unmatched junction bases come to 7, with V trimmed by 4 bases and J by 0 bases. Its CDR3 holds 17 amino acids, cysteine through phenylalanine. The kept DNA is CDR3 alone, 51 bases in frame from the first base. As encoded in the germline V gene, CDR1 is SGHRS while CDR2 is YFSETQ. These data are taken from a study of shared clonotypes between healthy human individuals (dated by TCRdb to 2020 to 2021). General notes on the study: The cohort comprised a couple of women and a few men aged 18 to 49 years. Per donor, three plates each were used for CD4 naive and CD4 memory, two for CD8 naive, and one for CD8 memory. The study deeply sequenced blood TCR repertoires of about 5 healthy adults to estimate repertoire size and the extent of clonotype sharing between individuals. Leukapheresis yielded between about 0.85 and 10 billion PBMCs per donor. Different laboratories and diverse techniques were used to prepare libraries and sequence TCR repertoires, to increase sequencing depth and limit assay-specific biases. What the study reported, not specific to this receptor: Across four donors, approximately 5% of naive CD4, around 3.5% of naive CD8, 2.3% of memory CD4, and approximately 0.4% of memory CD8 clonotypes were shared. Larger estimated clonotype richness was generally found for naive subsets than for memory subsets. Sampling was restricted to blood, and TCR repertoires in tissues likely differ from the TCR repertoires found in blood. Compared with non-shared clonotypes, the clonotypes found in all four sorted-subset donors had higher generation probabilities. Even with the large sequencing depth, rarefaction of the sorted-subset datasets indicated that sequencing was incomplete. Because the study included a small number of donors, the genetic and exposure-history diversity represented was limited. Pairwise subsampling indicated that sequencing depth was expected to affect the degree of clonotype sharing among donors.

The V and J genes are TRBV5-1 and TRBJ2-2, with 9 bases in between that match TRBD1. The sequence was collected from a young man in good health. Some clones in this sample may be carry-over from other donors' samples. Input material: naive CD4+ T cells from PBMCs. The cell subset or site label on this specimen signifies: CD45RA+ positively selected. The CDR3: CASSGTQGATNTGELFF. The nucleotides read TGCGCCAGCAGCGGAACACAGGGGGCTACGAACACCGGGGAGCTGTTTTTT.